These 15 T cell receptor beta chains were sequenced from one sample in a study of T cells in Graves' hyperthyroidism and ophthalmopathy (dated by TCRdb to the late 2010s). Library construction relied on multiplex PCR. The sample was run on an Illumina HiSeq 2000. TCR beta CDR3 regions were amplified from RNA transcripts. For the first round of RT-PCR on the TCR CDR3, the HTBI primer set was used together with the Qiagen OneStep RT-PCR kit. In TCRdb, the public reads were trimmed at Q25 with fastp and aligned with MiXCR, with productive beta chains retained. All rows with the same CDR3 protein become a single entry with the most common DNA and genes. The sample table holds hundreds of thousands of distinct CDR3 sequences, of which roughly 15% were seen once. The ten largest make up about 9.4% of the sample. The sequenced sample consisted of blood. Receptor source: a woman in her late teens or twenties with Graves' hyperthyroidism.

This clonotype appeared a few times. The rearrangement links TRBV12-3 or TRBV12-4 to TRBJ2-5; D is undetermined. Trimming removed 6 bases at V and 2 bases at J, with 10 bases between. The CDR3 covers 13 residues. The CDR3 loop reads CASRPRFQETQYF. The CDR3 nucleotides are TGTGCCAGCAGACCGAGATTTCAAGAGACCCAGTACTTC.

The sample holds a few counts of this clonotype. The V gene is TRBV11-2, the J gene TRBJ2-7; 9 bases agree with TRBD1. V dropped 7 bases and J dropped 5; count of bases not matched to a gene: 12. The CDR3 extends over 15 amino acids. Per the germline V gene, CDR1 is SGHAT and CDR2 is FQNNGV. The CDR3, as DNA: TGTGCCAGCACCAAAATTAGGGGACAGGGTCACGAGCAGTACTTC. Amino acid sequence: CASTKIRGQGHEQYF.

Note on this clonotype: A much bigger clone sits one base away, suggesting this may be a read error. The chain couples TRBV20-1 to TRBJ2-1, with 9 bases matching TRBD2. The better agreement between TRBJ2-7 and the DNA end casts doubt on the J call. Germline CDR1 and CDR2: DFQATT and SNEGSKA (reference sequence). The CDR3 has 14 amino acids. CDR3 DNA sequence: TGCAGTGTCCAGCGGGAGGTTAAGGACAATGAGCAGTACTTC. Translating gives CSVQREVKDNEQYF.

This clonotype was seen more than once but under ten times. V gene TRBV13 combines with J gene TRBJ2-7; the D gene could be TRBD1 or TRBD2 (5 bases each). Per the germline V gene, CDR1 is PRHDT and CDR2 is FYEKMQ (reference sequence). V was trimmed by 3 bases and J by 2 bases, leaving 11 bases between them. The CDR3 totals 14 residues. The CDR3, as DNA: TGTGCCAGCAGCTTCAAGGGGAGCACCTACGAGCAGTACTTC. Amino acids: CASSFKGSTYEQYF.

The rearrangement links TRBV6-1 to TRBJ2-7; D gene uncertain. V lost 3 bases, J lost 6 bases, and 15 bases lay in between. The CDR3 sequence is 14 residues long. Germline V gives CDR1 MNHNS, CDR2 SASEGT. CDR3 amino acids: CASSDRLGPLEQYF. The CDR3 bases are TGTGCCAGCAGTGATAGGTTAGGCCCACTCGAGCAGTACTTC.

V gene TRBV29-1 combines with J gene TRBJ2-2; TRBD1 agrees at 7 bases. V lost 4 bases and J lost 4; bases outside the gene matches: 0. Germline V gives CDR1 SQVTM, CDR2 ANQGSEA. The CDR3 is 12 residues long. In DNA, the CDR3 is TGCAGCGTTGGGACAGGCACCGGGGAGCTGTTTTTT. Its protein is CSVGTGTGELFF.

CDR3 amino acids: CASSLPYGGEAFF. DNA of the CDR3: TGCGCCAGCAGCCTCCCTTATGGTGGTGAAGCTTTCTTT. The chain combines TRBV4-3 with TRBJ1-1; no firm D call. Trimming pared 4 bases from V and 7 bases from J, leaving 13 bases between. CDR1 and CDR2 (germline): LGHNA, YSLEER. The CDR3 is made up of 13 amino acids.

The chain links TRBV14 to TRBJ2-3, with D possibly matching TRBD1 (5 bases). V was trimmed by 0 bases and J by 2 bases, leaving 12 bases between them. The length of the CDR3 is 16 residues. Germline values: CDR1 SGHDN, CDR2 FVKESK. The CDR3 sequence is CASSQEGALITDTQYF. Written as DNA, the CDR3 is TGTGCCAGCAGCCAAGAAGGGGCACTGATCACAGATACGCAGTATTTT.

This clonotype has more than one count but fewer than ten. CDR3 nucleotides: TGTGCCAGCAGCCTAAATTGGGGGAATGAAAAACTGTTTTTT. Its protein is CASSLNWGNEKLFF. This chain uses TRBV5-6 with TRBJ1-4; maybe TRBD1 (5 bases). V dropped 4 bases and J dropped 5 bases, with 12 bases sitting between them. The CDR3 is made up of 14 amino acids. Germline-derived CDR1 and CDR2 are SGHDT and YYEEEE.

The CDR3 sequence is CASRQRYTRSTNEKLFF. CDR3 sequence (DNA): TGCGCCAGCAGACAACGATACACCAGATCAACTAATGAAAAACTGTTTTTT. This sequence joins TRBV4-1 and TRBJ1-4; D remains unclear. From germline, CDR1 is MGHRA and CDR2 YSYEKL. The CDR3 extends over 17 amino acids. V was shortened by 6 bases and J by 0 bases, with 17 bases between the two germline ends.

This clonotype was recorded at least ten times. This chain links TRBV28 with TRBJ1-1; the D gene is possibly TRBD1 (5 bases). Trimming cost V 6 bases and J 11 bases, with 13 bases left between them. Germline V lookup: CDR1 MDHEN, CDR2 SYDVKM. The CDR3 totals 11 residues. The CDR3 here is CASSLRGDAFF. The CDR3, as DNA: TGTGCCAGCAGCCTTAGGGGCGACGCTTTCTTT.

The sample holds a few counts of this clonotype. The genes are TRBV10-3 and TRBJ1-1; D unresolved. CDR1 is ENHRY, CDR2 SYGVKD, per germline. The CDR3 covers 13 residues. V lost 7 bases to trimming and J lost 2 bases, with 11 bases between them. CDR3 DNA: TGTGCCATCAATCTGGCCTTCAACACTGAAGCTTTCTTT. Amino acid sequence: CAINLAFNTEAFF.

This clonotype appeared many times. The rearrangement links TRBV18 to TRBJ2-3, with unresolved D. Germline CDR1 is KGHSH and CDR2 is LQKENI. CDR3 length equals 10 residues. The V end was cut by 5 bases, the J end by 6 bases, with 3 bases between. The CDR3 spells CASSGDTQYF. The CDR3 region has the DNA TGTGCCAGCTCAGGGGATACGCAGTATTTT.

This clonotype occurred a few times. The chain is built from TRBV6-1 and TRBJ1-2; 9 bases line up with TRBD1. CDR3 length equals 17 residues. CDR1 and CDR2 from the germline V gene are MNHNS and SASEGT. V lost 8 bases and J lost 3; bases outside the gene matches: 16. The CDR3 loop reads CASFSRGTGGKDYGYTF. DNA for the CDR3: TGTGCCAGCTTTTCGCGGGGCACAGGGGGCAAGGACTATGGCTACACCTTC.

V usage is TRBV6-2 or TRBV6-3 and J usage is TRBJ1-3, with TRBD1 as a possible D gene (5 bases). The CDR3 runs 15 residues. Germline CDR1 MNHEY, CDR2 SVGEGT. The germline V and J ends were trimmed by 6 bases and 0 bases, with 12 bases remaining between them. The CDR3 DNA is TGTGCCAGCAGCATAGACAGAAGCTCTGGAAACACCATATATTTT. As protein: CASSIDRSSGNTIYF.